The subject of this entry is one T cell receptor (beta chain). Assay used: immunoSEQ multiplex PCR; TCRdb lists only in-frame clones, some missing. The sample has roughly 100,000 clones, over 75% seen once; the top ten hold 0.31%. The data derive from a study of OX40 agonist ivuxolimab in advanced cancers. Overall study: Eligibility admitted prior anti-PD-1, anti-PD-L1 or anti-CTLA-4 therapy; roughly 37% had some.

This CDR3 is 13 amino acids long. CDR1 is LGHNA and CDR2 is YSLEER in the germline V gene. V lost 3 bases to trimming and J lost 3 bases, with 8 bases between them. The V gene is TRBV4-3, the J gene TRBJ1-1; unclear D gene. The clonotype originates from an adult with an advanced solid tumor such as melanoma, head and neck, liver or kidney cancer. This sample comprised CD4+ or CD8+ T cells sorted from blood, obtained in a trial of the OX40 agonist ivuxolimab. This CDR3 reads CASSQSPDTEAFF. Written as DNA, the CDR3 is TGCGCCAGCAGCCAGAGTCCGGACACTGAAGCTTTCTTT.